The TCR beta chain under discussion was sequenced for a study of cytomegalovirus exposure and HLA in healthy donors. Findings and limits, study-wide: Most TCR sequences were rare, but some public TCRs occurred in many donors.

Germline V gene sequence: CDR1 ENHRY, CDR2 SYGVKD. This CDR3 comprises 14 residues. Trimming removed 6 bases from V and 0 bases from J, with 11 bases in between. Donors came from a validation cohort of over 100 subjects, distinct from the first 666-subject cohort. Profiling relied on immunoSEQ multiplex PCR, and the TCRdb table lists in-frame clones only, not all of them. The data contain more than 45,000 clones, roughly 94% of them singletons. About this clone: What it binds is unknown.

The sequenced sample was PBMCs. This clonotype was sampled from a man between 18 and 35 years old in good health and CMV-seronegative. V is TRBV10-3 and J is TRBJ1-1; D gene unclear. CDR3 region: CAIRDGVVNTEAFF. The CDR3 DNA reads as TGTGCCATCAGGGACGGGGTAGTGAACACTGAAGCTTTCTTT.